The clone carrying this T cell receptor (beta chain) showed up many times. Its antigen is not known. CDR3 regions of TCR beta were amplified from RNA transcripts. The workflow started with a first-round RT-PCR run with HTBI primers and then moved on to a second-round multiplex PCR. TCRdb processed the multiplex PCR reads anew with MiXCR; each CDR3 protein has one entry. The repertoire includes a few hundred thousand distinct CDR3 sequences, roughly 20% of them detected once, and around 3% sits in the top ten. V lost 6 bases, J lost 5 bases, and 5 bases stayed unmatched. The CDR3 has 12 amino acids. Germline assignment: CDR1 DFQATT and CDR2 SNEGSKA (reference sequence). Uncontrolled infections, other autoimmune diseases, pregnancy or lactation barred patients from enrollment. The record originates from a study of Graves' ophthalmopathy and Graves' hyperthyroidism. Study-wide context: Samples of peripheral blood were obtained at initial diagnosis, prior to treatment of any kind.

Findings and limits, study-wide: For separating ophthalmopathy from stable hyperthyroidism, a 13-signature model gave 85% to 90% sensitivity and roughly 79% specificity. With a specificity of 72.22% and a sensitivity of more than 65%, the model predicted ophthalmopathy progression.

The chain employs TRBV20-1 and TRBJ1-1, with TRBD1 identical over 8 bases. Sequencing was carried out using peripheral blood. The source of this sequence is a young woman with stable Graves' hyperthyroidism. The CDR3, as DNA: TGCAGTGCCCACAGGGGGATAACTGAAGCTTTCTTT. Translated: CSAHRGITEAFF.